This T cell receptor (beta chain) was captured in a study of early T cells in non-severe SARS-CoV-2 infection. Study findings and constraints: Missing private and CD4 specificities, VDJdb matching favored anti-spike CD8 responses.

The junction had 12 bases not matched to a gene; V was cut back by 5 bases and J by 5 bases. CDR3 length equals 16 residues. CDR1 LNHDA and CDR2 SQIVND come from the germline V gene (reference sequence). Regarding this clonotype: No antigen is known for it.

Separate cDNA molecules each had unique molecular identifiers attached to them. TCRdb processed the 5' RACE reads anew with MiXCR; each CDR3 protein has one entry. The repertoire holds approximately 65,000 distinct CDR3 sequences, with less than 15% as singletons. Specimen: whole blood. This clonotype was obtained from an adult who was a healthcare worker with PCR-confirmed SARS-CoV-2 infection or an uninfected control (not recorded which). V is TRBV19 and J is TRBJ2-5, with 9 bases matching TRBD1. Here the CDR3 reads CASSLSGTGNVETQYF. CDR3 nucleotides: TGTGCCAGTAGTTTGTCCGGGACAGGGAACGTGGAGACCCAGTACTTC.